This is a list of T cell receptor beta chains from one sample in a study of OX40 agonist ivuxolimab in advanced cancers. The method was immunoSEQ multiplex PCR; TCRdb's version includes in-frame clones alone and lacks a portion of them. This sample has about 78,000 clones, with 84% found just once. Source: CD4+ or CD8+ T cells sorted from blood, taken in a trial of the OX40 agonist ivuxolimab. These TCRs come from an adult with an advanced solid tumor such as melanoma, head and neck, liver or kidney cancer. Both conserved end residues are part of each CDR3. The D gene is left open where the match is weak. Where a row states a size, it is once, few, many or the class of an expanded clone; other rows omit it.

DNA | CDR3 | J | V | size | D
TGTGCCAGCAGTTTAACGGATGAAAAACTGTTTTTT | CASSLTDEKLFF | TRBJ1-4 | TRBV28 | NA | NA
TGCGCCAGCAGCCAAGCGGGGACTAGCGGTTACAATGAGCAGTTCTTC | CASSQAGTSGYNEQFF | TRBJ2-1 | TRBV4-1 | NA | TRBD2
TGTGCCAGCAGCCAAGATTACAGAACTGGCTACACCTTC | CASSQDYRTGYTF | TRBJ1-2 | TRBV14 | NA | NA
TGTGCCAGCTCCACGAGGGGGGTAAGAGAGACCCAGTACTTC | CASSTRGVRETQYF | TRBJ2-5 | TRBV6-4 | NA | NA
TGTGCCAGCAGCTTACGACGGGAGGGCACCGGGGAGCTGTTTTTT | CASSLRREGTGELFF | TRBJ2-2 | TRBV5-4 | NA | TRBD2
TGTGCCAGTAGTACGGACTTAAACATTCAGTACTTC | CASSTDLNIQYF | TRBJ2-4 | TRBV19 | NA | NA
TGTGCCAGCAGCACAGGGATTAGCAATCAGCCCCAGCATTTT | CASSTGISNQPQHF | TRBJ1-5 | TRBV6-1 | NA | NA
TGTGCCAGCAGTGAGTACTCCCCCAACACAGATACGCAGTATTTT | CASSEYSPNTDTQYF | TRBJ2-3 | TRBV6-1 | NA | NA
TGTGCCAGCAGCTCAGGCCTAGCGGGGCATGGTACGCAGTATTTT | CASSSGLAGHGTQYF | TRBJ2-3 | TRBV11-2 | NA | TRBD2
TGTGCCAGCAGCTTAGGACAGGGGGAAGCTGGCTACACCTTC | CASSLGQGEAGYTF | TRBJ1-2 | TRBV11-1 | NA | TRBD1
TGCGCCAGCAGCCCACAGGGTGGCTCTGGGGCCAACGTCCTGACTTTC | CASSPQGGSGANVLTF | TRBJ2-6 | TRBV5-1 | NA | NA
TGTGCCAGCTCTCAGTCTGCGGGGGGCAATCAGCCCCAGCATTTT | CASSQSAGGNQPQHF | TRBJ1-5 | TRBV18 | NA | NA
TGCGCCAGCAGCTACGGGACTAGCGGGGGTGGTGAGCAGTTCTTC | CASSYGTSGGGEQFF | TRBJ2-1 | TRBV5-1 | NA | TRBD2
TGTGCCAGCAGCATACAGGGTGTTAGGACTGAAGCTTTCTTT | CASSIQGVRTEAFF | TRBJ1-1 | TRBV7-9 | NA | NA
TGTGCCAGCAGCTTATCCCTGGGCGGAAGCTCTGGAAACACCATATATTTT | CASSLSLGGSSGNTIYF | TRBJ1-3 | TRBV11-2 | NA | NA
TGTGCCAGCAGCTATTATTGGGCCGAGGGCTATGGCTACACCTTC | CASSYYWAEGYGYTF | TRBJ1-2 | TRBV9 | NA | NA
TGTGCCAGCAGCAAAGACCTACAGCGATTCACAGATACGCAGTATTTT | CASSKDLQRFTDTQYF | TRBJ2-3 | TRBV14 | NA | NA
TGTGCCAGCAGCCCCGGGAGTTACACAGATACGCAGTATTTT | CASSPGSYTDTQYF | TRBJ2-3 | TRBV11-2 | NA | NA
TGTGCCAGCAGTGAAGCCACGGTACAACGAGGGGGCAACACTGAAGCTTTCTTT | CASSEATVQRGGNTEAFF | TRBJ1-1 | TRBV6-1 | NA | TRBD1
TGTGCCAGCAGTCCCCGGGCAGGGGGCGCAAAGACCCAGTACTTC | CASSPRAGGAKTQYF | TRBJ2-5 | TRBV27 | NA | TRBD1
TGTGCCAGTAGTATGGGCGGGGTTCAGTACTTC | CASSMGGVQYF | TRBJ2-4 | TRBV19 | NA | NA
TGCGCCAGCAACTCGGGTGGGGGAAACACTGAAGCTTTCTTT | CASNSGGGNTEAFF | TRBJ1-1 | TRBV5-1 | NA | NA
TGTGCCATCAGTGAAGGACAGGGTTACACTGAAGCTTTCTTT | CAISEGQGYTEAFF | TRBJ1-1 | TRBV10-3 | NA | TRBD1
TGTGCCAGCAGTGGGGGAGTAGGGCTTGGTGGCTACACCTTC | CASSGGVGLGGYTF | TRBJ1-2 | TRBV2 | NA | NA
TGTGCCAGCAGCAAACAGGGTCGGGCTAACTATGGCTACACCTTC | CASSKQGRANYGYTF | TRBJ1-2 | TRBV7-2 | few | NA
TGCGCCAGCAGCTTGGTCTCGACAGGGCAAGAGCAGTACTTC | CASSLVSTGQEQYF | TRBJ2-7 | TRBV5-1 | NA | TRBD1
TGTGCCAGTAGTGCCAACCGGGACCGATACACCGGGGAGCTGTTTTTT | CASSANRDRYTGELFF | TRBJ2-2 | TRBV19 | NA | NA
TGTGCCAGCAGTTCCCCCCAGGCTCATAAAGAGACCCAGTACTTC | CASSSPQAHKETQYF | TRBJ2-5 | TRBV6-6 | once | NA
TGCAGCGTTGAAGATCCGTGGCAGGGGGCGGGCGGCTACACCTTC | CSVEDPWQGAGGYTF | TRBJ1-2 | TRBV29-1 | once | TRBD1
TGTGCCAGCAGTATAAGCCAGGGGGCCGAGCAGTACTTC | CASSISQGAEQYF | TRBJ2-7 | TRBV6-6 | NA | TRBD1
TGTGCCAGCAGCTTAACCGACAATGAGCAGTTCTTC | CASSLTDNEQFF | TRBJ2-1 | TRBV7-2 | NA | NA
TGTGCCAGCAGTTTATTAGGGGCCGAGCAGTACTTC | CASSLLGAEQYF | TRBJ2-7 | TRBV27 | NA | NA
TGTGCCAGCTCACGGCTCGGGGACTATGGCTACACCTTC | CASSRLGDYGYTF | TRBJ1-2 | TRBV18 | NA | NA
TGTGCCAGCAGTTTAGGACTGGCGGCCGGGGAGCTGTTTTTT | CASSLGLAAGELFF | TRBJ2-2 | TRBV28 | once | NA
TGTGCCAGCAGCAACATACAGAAGAAAGCTTTCTTT | CASSNIQKKAFF | TRBJ1-1 | TRBV7-8 | NA | NA
TGTGCCAGCAGTAACTCTAGACAGGGGGGATATGAGACCCAGTACTTC | CASSNSRQGGYETQYF | TRBJ2-5 | TRBV2 | NA | TRBD1
TGTGCCAGCAGGCCCGACAGGGGGTACTATGGCTACACCTTC | CASRPDRGYYGYTF | TRBJ1-2 | TRBV6-5 | NA | TRBD1
TGCGCCAGCAGCCAAGAATATGCTAGCGGGAGATCCCGTATTCGGACAGATACGCAGTATTTT | CASSQEYASGRSRIRTDTQYF | TRBJ2-3 | TRBV4-3 | NA | TRBD2
TGTGCCAGCACCGACCGACTAGCCGCATTCACAGATACGCAGTATTTT | CASTDRLAAFTDTQYF | TRBJ2-3 | TRBV2 | NA | TRBD2
TGTGCCAGCAGTTGGGCTCCACCCTCGGCTAATGAAAAACTGTTTTTT | CASSWAPPSANEKLFF | TRBJ1-4 | TRBV6-5 | NA | NA
TGTGCCAGCTCACTTGACAGGCCCCTCTCTGGAAACACCATATATTTT | CASSLDRPLSGNTIYF | TRBJ1-3 | TRBV18 | once | NA
TGCGCCACCCGACAGGCGTTGGGCACCGGGGAGCTGTTTTTT | CATRQALGTGELFF | TRBJ2-2 | TRBV5-1 | few | NA
TGCAGCGTTGGTGACAGGGGTCAGCCCCAGCATTTT | CSVGDRGQPQHF | TRBJ1-5 | TRBV29-1 | once | TRBD1
TGCGCCAGCAGCCTACAGGGAAACACCGGGGAGCTGTTTTTT | CASSLQGNTGELFF | TRBJ2-2 | TRBV5-1 | NA | NA
TGCAGTGCTAGTACGGGAATACCCCTCCACTTT | CSASTGIPLHF | TRBJ1-6 | TRBV20-1 | NA | NA
TGTGCCAGCAGCACGGACAGGGGAGATACGCAGTATTTT | CASSTDRGDTQYF | TRBJ2-3 | TRBV7-7 | few | TRBD1
TGCAGTGCTCCGGGGGGCTATGAGCAGTTCTTC | CSAPGGYEQFF | TRBJ2-1 | TRBV20-1 | NA | NA
TGTGCCAGTAGTACCGTGGGGCCCTCCAATGAAAAACTGTTTTTT | CASSTVGPSNEKLFF | TRBJ1-4 | TRBV19 | NA | NA
TGTGCCACCAGCAGAGAAGATAGCGGGAGGCTCTACAATGAGCAGTTCTTC | CATSREDSGRLYNEQFF | TRBJ2-1 | TRBV15 | once | TRBD2
TGTGTCAGAAGCTTAGACGGTACAGCAACTAATGAAAAACTGTTTTTT | CVRSLDGTATNEKLFF | TRBJ1-4 | TRBV7-5 | NA | NA
TGCGCCAGCAGCGCAAGGCGAATGAACACTGAAGCTTTCTTT | CASSARRMNTEAFF | TRBJ1-1 | TRBV4-3 | NA | NA
TGTGCCAGCACCACCGGGCCTGGGGGGACCCAGTACTTC | CASTTGPGGTQYF | TRBJ2-5 | TRBV6-6 | NA | NA
TGTGCCAGCAGCTTAAACCGACAGGGGACCGGGGAGCTGTTTTTT | CASSLNRQGTGELFF | TRBJ2-2 | TRBV7-2 | NA | TRBD1